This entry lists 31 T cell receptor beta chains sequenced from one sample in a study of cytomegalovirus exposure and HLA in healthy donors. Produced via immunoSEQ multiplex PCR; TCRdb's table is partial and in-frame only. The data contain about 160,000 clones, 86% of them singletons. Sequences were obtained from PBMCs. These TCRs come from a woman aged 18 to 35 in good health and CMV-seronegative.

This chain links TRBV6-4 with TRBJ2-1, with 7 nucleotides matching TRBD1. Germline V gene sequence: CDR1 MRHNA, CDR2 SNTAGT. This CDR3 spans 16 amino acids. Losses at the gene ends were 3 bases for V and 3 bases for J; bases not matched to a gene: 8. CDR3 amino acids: CASSESQGGYYNEQFF. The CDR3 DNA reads TGTGCCAGCAGTGAATCTCAAGGGGGCTACTACAATGAGCAGTTCTTC.

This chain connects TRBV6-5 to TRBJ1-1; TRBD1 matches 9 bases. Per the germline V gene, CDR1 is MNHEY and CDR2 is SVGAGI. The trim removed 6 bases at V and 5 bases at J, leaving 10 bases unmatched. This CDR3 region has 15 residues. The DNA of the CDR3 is TGTGCCAGCAGCCCTGGACAGGGGTTTGGGACTGAAGCTTTCTTT. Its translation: CASSPGQGFGTEAFF.

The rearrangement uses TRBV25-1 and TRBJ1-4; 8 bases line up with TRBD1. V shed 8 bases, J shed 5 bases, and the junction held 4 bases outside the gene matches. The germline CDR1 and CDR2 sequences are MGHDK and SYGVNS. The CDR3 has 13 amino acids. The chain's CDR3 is CASSGQGNEKLFF. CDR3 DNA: TGTGCCAGCTCCGGACAGGGCAATGAAAAACTGTTTTTT.

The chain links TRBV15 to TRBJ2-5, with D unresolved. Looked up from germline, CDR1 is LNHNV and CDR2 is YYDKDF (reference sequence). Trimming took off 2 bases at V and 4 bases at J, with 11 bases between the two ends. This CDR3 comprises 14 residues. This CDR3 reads CATSRNAVTETQYF. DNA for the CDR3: TGTGCCACCAGCAGAAACGCAGTAACAGAGACCCAGTACTTC.

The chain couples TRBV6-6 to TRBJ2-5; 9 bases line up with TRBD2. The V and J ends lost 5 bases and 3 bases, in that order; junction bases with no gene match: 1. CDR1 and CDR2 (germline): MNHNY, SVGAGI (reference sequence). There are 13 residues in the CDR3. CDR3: CASSSGRKETQYF. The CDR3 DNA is TGTGCCAGCAGTAGCGGGAGGAAAGAGACCCAGTACTTC.

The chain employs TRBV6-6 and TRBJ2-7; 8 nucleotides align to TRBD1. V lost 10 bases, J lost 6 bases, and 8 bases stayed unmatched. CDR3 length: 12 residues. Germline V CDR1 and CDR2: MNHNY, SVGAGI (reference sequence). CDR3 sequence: CATNPQGAEQYF. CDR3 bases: TGTGCCACCAACCCTCAGGGGGCCGAGCAGTACTTC.

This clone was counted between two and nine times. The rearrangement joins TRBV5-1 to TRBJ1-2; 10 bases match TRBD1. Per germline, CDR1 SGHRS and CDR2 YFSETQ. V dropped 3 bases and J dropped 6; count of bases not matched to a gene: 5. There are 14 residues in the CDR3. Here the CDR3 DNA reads TGCGCCAGCAGCTGGGACAGGGGAAGGGATGGCTACACCTTC. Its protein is CASSWDRGRDGYTF.

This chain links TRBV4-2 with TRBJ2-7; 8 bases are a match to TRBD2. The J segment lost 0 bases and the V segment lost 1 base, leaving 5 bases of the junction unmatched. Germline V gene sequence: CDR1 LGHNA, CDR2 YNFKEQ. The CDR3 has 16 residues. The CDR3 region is CASSQVLAGSSYEQYF. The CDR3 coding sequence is TGTGCCAGCAGCCAAGTCTTAGCGGGGAGCTCCTACGAGCAGTACTTC.

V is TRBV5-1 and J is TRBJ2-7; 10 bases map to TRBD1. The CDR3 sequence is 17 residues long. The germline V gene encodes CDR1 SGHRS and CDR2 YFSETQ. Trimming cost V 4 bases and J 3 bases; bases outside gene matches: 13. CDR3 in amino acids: CASSPPSTGGAYYEQYF. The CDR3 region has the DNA TGCGCCAGCAGCCCCCCCTCGACAGGGGGCGCGTACTACGAGCAGTACTTC.

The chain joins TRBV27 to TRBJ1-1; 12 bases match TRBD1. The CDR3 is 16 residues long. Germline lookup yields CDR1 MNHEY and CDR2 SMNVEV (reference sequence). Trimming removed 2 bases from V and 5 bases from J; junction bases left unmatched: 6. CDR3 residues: CASSLRRDRGLTEAFF. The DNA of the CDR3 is TGTGCCAGCAGTTTACGCCGGGACAGGGGGCTTACTGAAGCTTTCTTT.

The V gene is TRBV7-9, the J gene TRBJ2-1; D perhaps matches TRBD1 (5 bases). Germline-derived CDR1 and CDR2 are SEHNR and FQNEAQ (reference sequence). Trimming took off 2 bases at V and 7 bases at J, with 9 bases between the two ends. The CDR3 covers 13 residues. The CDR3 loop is CASSLQGSNEQFF. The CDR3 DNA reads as TGTGCCAGCAGCTTACAGGGTTCGAATGAGCAGTTCTTC.

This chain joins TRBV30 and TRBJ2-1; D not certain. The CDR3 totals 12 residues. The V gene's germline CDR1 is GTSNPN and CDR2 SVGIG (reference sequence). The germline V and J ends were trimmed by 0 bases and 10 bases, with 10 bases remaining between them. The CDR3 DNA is TGTGCCTGGAGTGTCTGGTCAGGAGAGCAGTTCTTC. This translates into CAWSVWSGEQFF.

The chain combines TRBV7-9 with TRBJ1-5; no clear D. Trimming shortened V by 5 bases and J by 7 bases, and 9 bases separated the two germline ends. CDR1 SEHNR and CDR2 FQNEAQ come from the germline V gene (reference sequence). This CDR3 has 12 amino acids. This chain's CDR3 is CASSTEGQPQHF. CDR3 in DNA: TGTGCCAGCAGCACCGAGGGCCAGCCCCAGCATTTT. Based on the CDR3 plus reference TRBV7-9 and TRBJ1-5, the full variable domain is DTGVSQNPRHKITKRGQNVTFRCDPISEHNRLYWYRQTLGQGPEFLTYFQNEAQLEKSRLLSDRFSAERPKGSFSTLEIQRTEQGDSAMYLCASSTEGQPQHFGDGTRLSIL.

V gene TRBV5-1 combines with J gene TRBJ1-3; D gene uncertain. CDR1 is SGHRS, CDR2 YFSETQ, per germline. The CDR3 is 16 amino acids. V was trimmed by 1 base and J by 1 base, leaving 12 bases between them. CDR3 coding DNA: TGCGCCAGCAGCTTGACGGTCCCCAAATCTGGAAACACCATATATTTT. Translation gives CASSLTVPKSGNTIYF.

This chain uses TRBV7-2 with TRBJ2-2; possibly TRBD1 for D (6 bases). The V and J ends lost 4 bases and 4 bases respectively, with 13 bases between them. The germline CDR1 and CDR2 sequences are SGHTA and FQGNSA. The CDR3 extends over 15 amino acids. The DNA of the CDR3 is TGTGCCAGCAGCTCCGACAGGTTCCCCACCGGGGAGCTGTTTTTT. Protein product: CASSSDRFPTGELFF.

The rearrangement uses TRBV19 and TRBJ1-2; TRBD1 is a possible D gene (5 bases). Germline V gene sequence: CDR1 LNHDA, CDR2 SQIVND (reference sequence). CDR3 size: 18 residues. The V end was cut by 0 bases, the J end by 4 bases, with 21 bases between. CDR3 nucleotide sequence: TGTGCCAGTAGTATAGAACCACCCGGGAGGGGCGCCGGCTATGGCTACACCTTC. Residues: CASSIEPPGRGAGYGYTF.

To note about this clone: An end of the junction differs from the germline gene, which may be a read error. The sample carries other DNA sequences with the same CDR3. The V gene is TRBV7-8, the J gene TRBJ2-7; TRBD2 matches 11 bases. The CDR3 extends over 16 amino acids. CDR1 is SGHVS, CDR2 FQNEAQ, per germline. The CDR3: CASSFFTSGSPHEQYF. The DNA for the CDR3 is TGTGCTAGCAGCTTCTTCACTAGCGGGAGTCCCCACGAGCAGTACTTC.

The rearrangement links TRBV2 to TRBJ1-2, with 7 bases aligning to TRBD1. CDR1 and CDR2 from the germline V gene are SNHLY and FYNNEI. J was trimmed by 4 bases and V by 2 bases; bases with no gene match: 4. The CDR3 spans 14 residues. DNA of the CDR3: TGTGCCAGCAGTGAATCGACAGGGACCTATGGCTACACCTTC. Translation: CASSESTGTYGYTF.

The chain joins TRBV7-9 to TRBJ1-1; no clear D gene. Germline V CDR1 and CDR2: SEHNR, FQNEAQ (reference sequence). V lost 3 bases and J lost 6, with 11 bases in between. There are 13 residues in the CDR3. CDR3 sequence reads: CASSFSGFPEAFF. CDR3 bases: TGTGCCAGCAGCTTTTCGGGTTTCCCTGAAGCTTTCTTT.

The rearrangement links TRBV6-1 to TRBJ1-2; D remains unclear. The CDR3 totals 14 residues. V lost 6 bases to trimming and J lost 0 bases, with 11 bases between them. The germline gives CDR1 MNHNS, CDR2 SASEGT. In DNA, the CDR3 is TGTGCCAGCAGCGAGGGCCCCGCTAACTATGGCTACACCTTC. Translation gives CASSEGPANYGYTF.

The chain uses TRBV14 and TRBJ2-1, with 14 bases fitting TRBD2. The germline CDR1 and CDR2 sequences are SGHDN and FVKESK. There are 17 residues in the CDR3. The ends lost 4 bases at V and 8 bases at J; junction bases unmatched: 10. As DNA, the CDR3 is TGTGCCAGCAGCCCAGAAGGACTAGCGGGAGGTATCGATGAGCAGTTCTTC. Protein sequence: CASSPEGLAGGIDEQFF.

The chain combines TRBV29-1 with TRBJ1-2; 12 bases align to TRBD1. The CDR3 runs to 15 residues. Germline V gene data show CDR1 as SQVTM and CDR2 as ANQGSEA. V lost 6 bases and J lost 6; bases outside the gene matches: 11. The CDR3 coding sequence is TGCAGCGTCGCTTTTTGGGGACAGGGGGCAGATGGCTACACCTTC. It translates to CSVAFWGQGADGYTF. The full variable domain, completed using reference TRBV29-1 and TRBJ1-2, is SAVISQKPSRDICQRGTSLTIQCQVDSQVTMMFWYRQQPGQSLTLIATANQGSEATYESGFVIDKFPISRPNLTFSTLTVSNMSPEDSSIYLCSVAFWGQGADGYTFGSGTRLTVV.

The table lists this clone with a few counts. This chain's CDR3 is CASSRQDSPLHF. Written as DNA, the CDR3 is TGTGCCAGCAGTCGACAGGATTCACCCCTCCACTTT. This rearrangement joins TRBV6-1 to TRBJ1-6, with D possibly matching TRBD1 (6 bases). This CDR3 is built from 12 residues. Trimming shortened V by 5 bases and J by 8 bases, and 7 bases separated the two germline ends. The germline V gene encodes CDR1 MNHNS and CDR2 SASEGT.

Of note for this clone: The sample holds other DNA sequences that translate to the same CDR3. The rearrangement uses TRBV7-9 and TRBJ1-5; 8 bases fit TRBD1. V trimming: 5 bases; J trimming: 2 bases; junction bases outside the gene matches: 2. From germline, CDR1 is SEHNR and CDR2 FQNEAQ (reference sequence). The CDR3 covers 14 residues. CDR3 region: CASSPGGGNQPQHF. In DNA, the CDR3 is TGTGCCAGCAGCCCAGGGGGCGGCAATCAGCCCCAGCATTTT.

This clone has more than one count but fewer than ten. CDR3 bases: TGTGCCAGCAGTTTAACCGGATGGAGTTCACCCCTCCACTTT. Translating it yields CASSLTGWSSPLHF. This chain links TRBV6-5 with TRBJ1-6, with no clear D. The germline CDR1 and CDR2 sequences are MNHEY and SVGAGI. CDR3 length: 14 residues. Trimming pared 4 bases from V and 9 bases from J, leaving 13 bases between.

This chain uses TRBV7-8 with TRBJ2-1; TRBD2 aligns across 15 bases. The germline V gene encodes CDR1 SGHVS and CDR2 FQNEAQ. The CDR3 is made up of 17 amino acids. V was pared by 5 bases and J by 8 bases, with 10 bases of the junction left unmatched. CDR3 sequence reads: CASSLWTSGRAGDEQFF. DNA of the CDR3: TGTGCCAGCAGCCTGTGGACTAGCGGGAGGGCCGGGGATGAGCAGTTCTTC.

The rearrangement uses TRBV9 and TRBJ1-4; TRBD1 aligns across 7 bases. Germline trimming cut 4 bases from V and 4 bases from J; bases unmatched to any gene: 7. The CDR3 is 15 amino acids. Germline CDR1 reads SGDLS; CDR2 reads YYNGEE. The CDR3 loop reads CASSTTGTVNEKLFF. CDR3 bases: TGTGCCAGCAGCACCACCGGGACAGTTAATGAAAAACTGTTTTTT.

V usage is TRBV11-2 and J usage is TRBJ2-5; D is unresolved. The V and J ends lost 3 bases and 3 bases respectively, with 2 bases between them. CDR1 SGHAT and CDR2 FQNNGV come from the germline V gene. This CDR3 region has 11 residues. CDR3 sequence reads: CASSFKETQYF. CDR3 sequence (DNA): TGTGCCAGCAGCTTTAAAGAGACCCAGTACTTC.

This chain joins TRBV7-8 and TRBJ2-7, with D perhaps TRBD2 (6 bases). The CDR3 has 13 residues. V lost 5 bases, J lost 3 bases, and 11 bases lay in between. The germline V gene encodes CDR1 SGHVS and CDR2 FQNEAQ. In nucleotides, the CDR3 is TGTGCCAGCAGCCCCGGGACTGGCTACGAGCAGTACTTC. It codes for CASSPGTGYEQYF.

The CDR3 here is CATGENGYTF. DNA for the CDR3: TGTGCCACCGGGGAGAATGGCTACACCTTC. The chain couples TRBV6-5 to TRBJ1-2; no firm D call. V lost 10 bases, J lost 6 bases, and 9 bases lay in between. Germline-derived CDR1 and CDR2 are MNHEY and SVGAGI. The CDR3 spans 10 residues.

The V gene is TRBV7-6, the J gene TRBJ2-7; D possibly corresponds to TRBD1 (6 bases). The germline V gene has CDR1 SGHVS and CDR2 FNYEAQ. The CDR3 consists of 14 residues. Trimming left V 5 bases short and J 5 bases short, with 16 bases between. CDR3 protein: CASSRYLNRDEQYF. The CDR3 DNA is TGTGCCAGCAGCCGCTATCTTAACAGGGACGAGCAGTACTTC.